Listed below are T cell receptor delta chains from one sample, sequenced in a study of gamma-delta chains in newborns, infants, children. TCRdb called clones from the reads again using CATT. In the table there are 7,000 or so delta-chain clones, over 9% of which are singletons. Sequenced input: blood. These receptor sequences come from a child who was a newborn, infant or young child, either healthy, febrile or measles-vaccinated (not recorded which). The CDR3 runs from the conserved cysteine through the conserved F or W. The order of the fields is V gene, D gene, J gene, clone size, CDR3 protein, CDR3 DNA. D genes are given only for firm matches. Rows give clone size only sometimes, using once, few, many, or a class for an expanded clone.

v_call: TRDV2; d_call: TRDD3; j_call: TRDJ3; clone_size: few; cdr3_aa: CACDTGGIRGSWDTRQMFF; cdr3_nt: TGTGCCTGTGACACCGGGGGGATACGGGGCTCCTGGGACACCCGACAGATGTTTTTC
v_call: TRDV2; d_call: TRDD3; j_call: TRDJ1; clone_size: few; cdr3_aa: CACDTVARDTVTDKLIF; cdr3_nt: TGTGCCTGTGACACCGTGGCTCGGGATACAGTCACCGATAAACTCATCTTT
v_call: TRDV2; d_call: TRDD3; j_call: TRDJ1; clone_size: few; cdr3_aa: CACDPVQTGGYTDKLIF; cdr3_nt: TGTGCCTGTGACCCCGTTCAGACTGGGGGTTACACCGATAAACTCATCTTT
v_call: TRDV2; d_call: TRDD3; j_call: TRDJ3; clone_size: NA; cdr3_aa: CACDDTGGYSWDTRQMFF; cdr3_nt: TGTGCCTGTGACGACACTGGGGGATACTCCTGGGACACCCGACAGATGTTTTTC
v_call: TRDV2; d_call: TRDD3; j_call: TRDJ1; clone_size: NA; cdr3_aa: CACDVLLGNLYTDKLIF; cdr3_nt: TGTGCCTGTGATGTCTTACTGGGGAACCTTTACACCGATAAACTCATCTTT
v_call: TRDV2; d_call: TRDD3; j_call: TRDJ3; clone_size: few; cdr3_aa: CACDTVLGESWDTRQMFF; cdr3_nt: TGTGCCTGTGACACCGTACTGGGGGAGTCCTGGGACACCCGACAGATGTTTTTC
v_call: TRDV2; d_call: TRDD3; j_call: TRDJ3; clone_size: NA; cdr3_aa: CACDTVLGAKSSWDTRQMFF; cdr3_nt: TGTGCCTGTGACACCGTACTGGGGGCCAAAAGCTCCTGGGACACCCGACAGATGTTTTTC
v_call: TRDV2; d_call: TRDD3; j_call: TRDJ2; clone_size: NA; cdr3_aa: CACDIVGDTGFLTAQLFF; cdr3_nt: TGTGCCTGTGATATTGTGGGGGATACCGGTTTCTTGACAGCACAACTCTTCTTT
v_call: TRDV2; d_call: TRDD3; j_call: TRDJ1; clone_size: NA; cdr3_aa: CACDAVLLGDTVPTDKLIF; cdr3_nt: TGTGCCTGTGACGCCGTTTTACTGGGGGATACGGTGCCCACCGATAAACTCATCTTT
v_call: TRDV2; d_call: TRDD3; j_call: TRDJ1; clone_size: NA; cdr3_aa: CACDKLGDRGDKLIF; cdr3_nt: TGTGCCTGTGACAAGCTAGGGGATAGAGGCGATAAACTCATCTTT